These 18 T cell receptor beta chains were sequenced from one sample in a study of cytomegalovirus exposure and HLA in healthy donors. Vbeta (60) and Jbeta (13) primers were used in the PCR. Here immunoSEQ multiplex PCR was the method, and the copy in TCRdb shows in-frame clones only, minus some. The sample has under 200,000 clones; 75% are singletons. The sample consisted of PBMCs. These TCRs come from a woman aged 45-65 years in good health and CMV-seropositive.

The rearrangement uses TRBV7-6 and TRBJ2-2; perhaps TRBD2 as D (6 bases). Germline-derived CDR1 and CDR2 are SGHVS and FNYEAQ. This CDR3 is built from 14 residues. With 5 bases removed from V and 5 bases from J, the gap between germline ends came to 12 bases. In DNA, the CDR3 is TGTGCCAGCAGCCACCCCGGGACTACCGGGGAGCTGTTTTTT. This codes for CASSHPGTTGELFF.

The rearrangement uses TRBV4-1 and TRBJ2-1; D is uncertain. The CDR3 is 14 amino acids. The ends were cut back, 6 bases at V and 3 bases at J, with 12 bases in the middle. CDR1 is MGHRA and CDR2 is YSYEKL in the germline V gene. CDR3 region: CASSPQTNYNEQFF. The CDR3 region has the DNA TGCGCCAGCAGTCCACAGACGAACTACAATGAGCAGTTCTTC.

A remark on this clone: The same CDR3 can be traced to other DNA sequences in this sample. V gene TRBV27 combines with J gene TRBJ2-2, with TRBD2 identical over 10 bases. V lost 6 bases and J lost 5; bases outside the gene matches: 0. Germline CDR1 MNHEY, CDR2 SMNVEV (reference sequence). The CDR3 is 13 residues long. The DNA of the CDR3 is TGTGCCAGCAGACTAGCGGGAACCGGGGAGCTGTTTTTT. Translating it yields CASRLAGTGELFF.

In its sample, this clone was seen once. CDR3 DNA sequence: TGTGCCAGCAGCCTGGGACTTTTGGAAGAGACCCAGTACTTC. Translated: CASSLGLLEETQYF. The chain employs TRBV5-4 and TRBJ2-5, with a weak D call TRBD2 (6 bases). V was shortened by 4 bases and J by 3 bases, with 13 bases between the two germline ends. CDR1 is SGHNT and CDR2 is YYREEE in the germline V gene (reference sequence). The CDR3 spans 14 residues. Full variable domain (remainder filled in from reference TRBV5-4 and TRBJ2-5): ETGVTQSPTHLIKTRGQQVTLRCSSQSGHNTVSWYQQALGQGPQFIFQYYREEENGRGNFPPRFSGLQFPNYSSELNVNALELDDSALYLCASSLGLLEETQYFGPGTRLLVL.

This chain links TRBV27 with TRBJ2-7, with 9 bases lining up with TRBD1. The junction had 5 bases not matched to a gene; V was cut back by 2 bases and J by 3 bases. The CDR3 loop spans 15 amino acids. Germline CDR1 and CDR2: MNHEY and SMNVEV (reference sequence). Here the CDR3 reads CASSLTGTGFYEQYF. The CDR3 coding sequence is TGTGCCAGCAGTTTAACCGGGACAGGGTTCTACGAGCAGTACTTC.

This clone was observed a few times. This sequence joins TRBV10-3 and TRBJ2-7; TRBD2 is a possible D gene (6 bases). Trimming shortened V by 4 bases and J by 4 bases, and 8 bases separated the two germline ends. The length of the CDR3 is 12 residues. Germline V lookup: CDR1 ENHRY, CDR2 SYGVKD. The CDR3 DNA reads as TGTGCCATCAGTGCCGGGGGTTACGAGCAGTACTTC. This encodes CAISAGGYEQYF.

This clone was seen more than once but under ten times. The chain recombines TRBV7-3 with TRBJ2-5; the match to TRBD2 covers 7 bases. The CDR3 covers 14 residues. The V segment lost 5 bases and the J segment 5 bases; nucleotides outside the gene matches: 8. The germline gives CDR1 SGHTA, CDR2 FQGTGA. The chain's CDR3 is CASSPYGLEETQYF. The CDR3 bases are TGTGCCAGCAGCCCCTATGGACTAGAGGAGACCCAGTACTTC.

In its sample, this clone was seen once. The chain links TRBV5-4 to TRBJ2-5; 9 nucleotides align to TRBD2. V was pared by 4 bases and J by 4 bases, with 8 bases of the junction left unmatched. The CDR3 has 15 residues. Germline V lookup: CDR1 SGHNT, CDR2 YYREEE (reference sequence). CDR3 in amino acids: CASSRTSDGVETQYF. In nucleotides, the CDR3 is TGTGCCAGCAGCCGGACTAGCGATGGGGTAGAGACCCAGTACTTC.

The V and J genes are TRBV7-9 and TRBJ2-6; TRBD1 is a possible D gene (6 bases). The CDR3 is 16 residues long. Germline V gene lookup returns CDR1 SEHNR and CDR2 FQNEAQ (reference sequence). Trimming removed 5 bases from V and 4 bases from J, with 15 bases in between. CDR3 sequence reads: CASSGRGPAGANVLTF. The CDR3 DNA follows: TGTGCCAGCAGCGGCAGGGGCCCGGCCGGGGCCAACGTCCTGACTTTC. Based on the CDR3 plus reference TRBV7-9 and TRBJ2-6, the full variable domain is DTGVSQNPRHKITKRGQNVTFRCDPISEHNRLYWYRQTLGQGPEFLTYFQNEAQLEKSRLLSDRFSAERPKGSFSTLEIQRTEQGDSAMYLCASSGRGPAGANVLTFGAGSRLTVL.

V gene TRBV5-4 combines with J gene TRBJ1-2; 7 nucleotides match TRBD1. This CDR3 is 14 amino acids long. After removal of 4 bases from V and 1 base from J, the junction contained 4 bases not matched to a gene. Germline lookup yields CDR1 SGHNT and CDR2 YYREEE (reference sequence). The CDR3, as DNA: TGTGCCAGCAGCCAAAACAGGGGTAACTATGGCTACACCTTC. Translating gives CASSQNRGNYGYTF.

The V gene is TRBV6-6, the J gene TRBJ2-2, with D unclear. CDR3 length: 14 amino acids. With 2 bases removed from V and 4 bases from J, the gap between germline ends came to 8 bases. Looked up from germline, CDR1 is MNHNY and CDR2 is SVGAGI (reference sequence). The CDR3 bases are TGTGCCAGCAGTTACGGGCAGCTCACCGGGGAGCTGTTTTTT. It translates to CASSYGQLTGELFF.

V is TRBV5-1 and J is TRBJ2-3; no reliable D call. V was trimmed by 5 bases and J by 2 bases, leaving 15 bases between them. The germline gives CDR1 SGHRS, CDR2 YFSETQ. The CDR3 runs to 15 residues. In DNA form, the CDR3 reads TGCGCCAGCAGAACCATCGGAGCCATCACAGATACGCAGTATTTT. This sequence encodes CASRTIGAITDTQYF.

The chain couples TRBV14 to TRBJ1-1, with D perhaps matching TRBD1 (5 bases). Germline values: CDR1 SGHDN, CDR2 FVKESK. The V end lost 2 bases, the J end lost 4 bases, and 11 bases lay between the germline ends. This CDR3 spans 14 amino acids. The CDR3 DNA reads TGTGCCAGCAGCCAATTCAGGGATGCCACTGAAGCTTTCTTT. It yields the protein CASSQFRDATEAFF.

This rearrangement joins TRBV7-2 to TRBJ2-5; 10 bases fit TRBD2. The CDR3 covers 16 residues. In germline, CDR1 is SGHTA, CDR2 FQGNSA. Trimming cost V 2 bases and J 2 bases; bases outside gene matches: 5. CDR3 region: CASSLSRTSGQETQYF. In DNA, the CDR3 is TGTGCCAGCAGCTTATCTAGGACTAGCGGACAAGAGACCCAGTACTTC.

The V and J genes are TRBV6-4 and TRBJ2-3; a possible D gene is TRBD1 (5 bases). The CDR3 is 13 residues long. Trimming took off 6 bases at V and 1 base at J, with 8 bases between the two ends. The germline gives CDR1 MRHNA, CDR2 SNTAGT. Here the CDR3 reads CASRKGGTDTQYF. Here the CDR3 DNA reads TGTGCCAGCAGAAAAGGGGGCACAGATACGCAGTATTTT.

The CDR3 coding sequence is TGTGCCAGCAGCTCGGGCCGGGCCCGGGGGAACACTGAAGCTTTCTTT. Its translation: CASSSGRARGNTEAFF. V is TRBV5-4 and J is TRBJ1-1; no reliable D call. With 3 bases removed from V and 1 base from J, the gap between germline ends came to 16 bases. This CDR3 spans 16 amino acids. Looked up from germline, CDR1 is SGHNT and CDR2 is YYREEE (reference sequence).

This clone was detected a few times. The chain employs TRBV21-1 and TRBJ1-2. TRBV21-1 is assigned pseudogene status. This CDR3 comprises 12 residues. CDR3 protein: CASPTGNYGYTF. The DNA for the CDR3 is TGTGCCAGTCCGACGGGAAACTATGGCTACACCTTC.

This chain uses TRBV9 with TRBJ2-5; D uncertain. The CDR3 has 14 residues. V dropped 0 bases and J dropped 2 bases, with 8 bases sitting between them. Germline V gene lookup returns CDR1 SGDLS and CDR2 YYNGEE. DNA of the CDR3: TGTGCCAGCAGCGTAGGGCGGTTTCAAGAGACCCAGTACTTC. Amino acids: CASSVGRFQETQYF.